Listed here are 10 T cell receptor beta chains from one sample, sequenced in a study of T cell responses to AZD1222 COVID-19 vaccine. Produced via immunoSEQ multiplex PCR; TCRdb's table is partial and in-frame only. The data show 95,000 to 110,000 clones, over 90% seen once. Sequenced here: peripheral blood, sampled on day 0 of AZD1222 vaccination. All receptors derive from an adult in good health.

V gene TRBV14 combines with J gene TRBJ2-1; 14 bases are a match to TRBD2. This CDR3 spans 19 amino acids. Trimming took 5 bases from V and 8 from J; bases not matched to a gene: 17. Germline lookup yields CDR1 SGHDN and CDR2 FVKESK. The CDR3 coding sequence is TGTGCCAGCAGCTCTCTCGGAGGGGTAAGGGGACTAGCGGGAGATGAGCAGTTCTTC. Encoded protein: CASSSLGGVRGLAGDEQFF.

This chain uses TRBV6-5 with TRBJ2-2, with a possible D match to TRBD1 (5 bases). This CDR3 spans 15 amino acids. Per the germline V gene, CDR1 is MNHEY and CDR2 is SVGAGI. V shed 2 bases and J shed 1 base, with 8 bases lying between them. The CDR3 reads CASSYVGRNTGELFF. The CDR3 region has the DNA TGTGCCAGCAGTTACGTGGGGCGGAACACCGGGGAGCTGTTTTTT.

This chain connects TRBV10-3 to TRBJ2-5; 9 nucleotides match TRBD1. This CDR3 comprises 14 residues. Trimming at V came to 6 bases and at J to 5 bases, leaving 7 bases not matched to a gene. Germline CDR1 ENHRY, CDR2 SYGVKD. CDR3 coding DNA: TGTGCCATCAGGAAGGACAGGGGTACGGAGACCCAGTACTTC. This sequence encodes CAIRKDRGTETQYF.

V gene TRBV19 combines with J gene TRBJ2-7; 7 positions agree with TRBD1. CDR1 and CDR2 (germline): LNHDA, SQIVND (reference sequence). V dropped 5 bases and J dropped 2; count of bases not matched to a gene: 3. There are 13 residues in the CDR3. The CDR3 DNA follows: TGTGCCAGTAGTCGGGACAGAACCTACGAGCAGTACTTC. Its translation: CASSRDRTYEQYF.

The chain combines TRBV28 with TRBJ2-3; D gene uncertain. Deletions cut 5 bases from V and 4 bases from J, with 13 bases between. The germline CDR1 and CDR2 sequences are MDHEN and SYDVKM. This CDR3 has 14 amino acids. CDR3 in DNA: TGTGCCAGCAGTATAAGCCGTAGGGCAGATACGCAGTATTTT. Protein: CASSISRRADTQYF. Variable domain in full (rest from reference TRBV28 and TRBJ2-3): DVKVTQSSRYLVKRTGEKVFLECVQDMDHENMFWYRQDPGLGLRLIYFSYDVKMKEKGDIPEGYSVSREKKERFSLILESASTNQTSMYLCASSISRRADTQYFGPGTRLTVL.

V and J are TRBV6-6 and TRBJ1-1; perhaps TRBD1 as D (6 bases). Looked up from germline, CDR1 is MNHNY and CDR2 is SVGAGI (reference sequence). This CDR3 has 11 residues. Trimming took off 5 bases at V and 8 bases at J, with 9 bases between the two ends. CDR3 in amino acids: CASSGGTEAFF. The CDR3 DNA sequence: TGTGCCAGCAGTGGCGGGACAGAAGCTTTCTTT.

The rearrangement uses TRBV14 and TRBJ1-6, with 8 bases lining up with TRBD1. V trimming: 4 bases; J trimming: 14 bases; junction bases outside the gene matches: 13. CDR3 length: 15 amino acids. The germline gives CDR1 SGHDN, CDR2 FVKESK. The DNA for the CDR3 is TGTGCCAGCAGCCCCCCGGGGACAGGCCCTCAGACCCTCCACTTT. Protein sequence: CASSPPGTGPQTLHF.

The chain couples TRBV3-1 (or the pseudogene TRBV3-2) to TRBJ2-7; 11 nucleotides line up with TRBD1. Germline lookup yields CDR1 LGHDT and CDR2 YNNKEL (reference sequence). The CDR3 has 14 residues. V shed 7 bases and J 6 bases; nucleotides not matched to a gene: 8. The CDR3 region has the DNA TGTGCCAGCACCTTCGGGACAGGGGGGATCGAGCAGTACTTC. Amino acids: CASTFGTGGIEQYF.

The chain carries TRBV6-2 or TRBV6-3 and TRBJ2-7; D possibly corresponds to TRBD1 (5 bases). The CDR3 loop spans 15 amino acids. The germline CDR1 and CDR2 sequences are MNHEY and SVGEGT. Trimming removed 0 bases at V and 2 bases at J, with 11 bases between. The CDR3 protein is CASSYSQGVTYEQYF. CDR3 nucleotide sequence: TGTGCCAGCAGTTACTCCCAAGGGGTTACCTACGAGCAGTACTTC.

The rearrangement links TRBV5-3 to TRBJ2-5, with D maybe TRBD1 (5 bases). TRBV5-3 is given ORF status, its function remaining uncertain. The CDR3 extends over 10 amino acids. The V gene lost 10 bases and the J gene lost 5 bases, with 9 bases spanning the gap. DNA for the CDR3: TGTGCCGGGGCCGTGGAGACCCAGTACTTC. It encodes CAGAVETQYF.